This T cell receptor beta chain was captured by sequencing in a study of OX40 agonist ivuxolimab in advanced cancers. Regarding the study in general: Ivuxolimab, which targeted the costimulatory receptor OX40 (CD134), was an agonistic, fully human IgG2 monoclonal antibody. Intravenous ivuxolimab was administered to patients every 2 weeks at six dose levels: 0.01, 0.1, 0.3, 1.5, 3 and 10 mg/kg. Of the approximately 50 dose-escalation patients, hepatocellular carcinoma was present in approximately 20, melanoma in around 15, renal cell carcinoma in 9 and head and neck cancer in 9. In the dose-escalation cohort, around 80% of patients were male, and the mean age was roughly 56 years with a range of about 20 to 80. Patients were allowed to have had prior anti-PD-1, anti-PD-L1 or anti-CTLA-4 therapy, and approximately 43% of the dose-escalation patients had previously received checkpoint inhibitors. Three dose-escalation patients achieved partial responses, one with hepatocellular carcinoma and two with cutaneous melanoma. Peripheral TCRbeta sequencing aimed to test whether ivuxolimab altered TCR sequence diversity and caused clonal T-cell expansion. The paper reports the monotherapy dose-escalation portion (N of about 50 patients) of the phase I ivuxolimab trial.

Points on this clone: The antigen it binds to is not known. The record has no base qualities; no much larger clone is one base away.

The trial excluded patients who had a history of autoimmune disease or who were on systemic immunosuppression. Peripheral blood for TCR sequencing was collected from all dose cohorts at baseline, on cycle 4 day 1, and on cycle 7 day 1. Samples came from an open-label, multicenter, first-in-human phase I dose-escalation trial of ivuxolimab. Adults with locally advanced or metastatic melanoma, renal cell, hepatocellular, or head and neck squamous cell carcinoma were enrolled in the trial. Before TCR sequencing, CD4+ T cells and CD8+ T cells were sorted from peripheral blood as separate populations. To sequence the TCRbeta CDR3 region, genomic DNA was isolated from the sorted cells. The immunoSEQ Assay was used for sequencing of TCRbeta CDR3 regions. TCRdb retrieved this table from immuneACCESS and kept in-frame rearrangements only. Not all clones are present; in checked studies, unresolved V genes account for under half, and no reason is known for the remainder. This sample comprises tens of thousands of clones, around 92% of them detected only once. The leading ten clones occupy 6.5% to 9.5% of the sample.

On the study overall, not on this receptor specifically: Clonal expansion of both CD4+ and CD8+ blood T cells was observed from baseline to week 6 at doses 0.1 to 3.0 mg/kg. Low levels of normalized T-cell clonal expansion were also shown by some nonresponding patients. On average, CD8+ T cells showed more expanded clones than CD4+ T cells after ivuxolimab. The antigen specificity of the clonally expanded peripheral T cells was not determined. In the 0.1-3.0 mg/kg groups, partial responders had among the lowest normalized peripheral clonal expansion, particularly in CD8+ T cells.

CDR1 and CDR2, per the germline V gene (reference sequence), are MNHEY and SMNVEV. From cysteine to phenylalanine, the CDR3 is 16 amino acids long. Only the CDR3 region is kept as DNA, spanning 48 bases read in frame from base 1. Between the V and J ends, shortened by 7 bases and 2 bases respectively, the junction contains 18 bases. The TCR comes from an adult with an advanced solid tumor such as melanoma, head and neck, liver or kidney cancer. The chain was built from TRBV27 and TRBJ1-5, with a weak D call of TRBD1 (6 bases match). The sequenced sample was CD4+ or CD8+ T cells sorted from blood, obtained in a trial of the OX40 agonist ivuxolimab. In nucleotides, the sequence is TGTGCCAGCAAAATAGGGGGGGGCGAAGGCAATCAGCCCCAGCATTTT. It translates to CASKIGGGEGNQPQHF.